This entry features one T cell receptor beta chain sequence. Its cognate antigen is unknown. The sample belongs to a study of T cell repertoires in cytomegalovirus infection. Overall study: A matching HLA type, together with CMV infection, was signaled by public TCR beta signatures.

This CDR3 contains 15 residues. Per the germline V gene, CDR1 is MNHEY and CDR2 is SVGEGT. The germline V and J ends were trimmed by 2 bases and 0 bases, with 8 bases remaining between them. Study-level points and caveats: Summed public TCR beta family frequency identified CMV carriers bearing the relevant HLA. It was HLA-C-restricted CMV-specific TCR beta clonotypes that dominated the response ex vivo.

TCRdb analysed the reads with MiXCR anew, one entry per CDR3 protein. The top ten clones hold less than 15% of a sample with around 530,000 distinct CDR3 sequences, about 26% of them seen once. Sequencing was performed on PBMCs. The chain links TRBV6-2 or TRBV6-3 to TRBJ1-5, with D uncertain. The source of this sequence is a human donor in good health (CMV status not recorded). Some clones in this sample may be carry-over from other donors' samples. Here the CDR3 DNA reads TGTGCCAGCAGTTACGGAGATTATAGCAATCAGCCCCAGCATTTT. This sequence encodes CASSYGDYSNQPQHF.